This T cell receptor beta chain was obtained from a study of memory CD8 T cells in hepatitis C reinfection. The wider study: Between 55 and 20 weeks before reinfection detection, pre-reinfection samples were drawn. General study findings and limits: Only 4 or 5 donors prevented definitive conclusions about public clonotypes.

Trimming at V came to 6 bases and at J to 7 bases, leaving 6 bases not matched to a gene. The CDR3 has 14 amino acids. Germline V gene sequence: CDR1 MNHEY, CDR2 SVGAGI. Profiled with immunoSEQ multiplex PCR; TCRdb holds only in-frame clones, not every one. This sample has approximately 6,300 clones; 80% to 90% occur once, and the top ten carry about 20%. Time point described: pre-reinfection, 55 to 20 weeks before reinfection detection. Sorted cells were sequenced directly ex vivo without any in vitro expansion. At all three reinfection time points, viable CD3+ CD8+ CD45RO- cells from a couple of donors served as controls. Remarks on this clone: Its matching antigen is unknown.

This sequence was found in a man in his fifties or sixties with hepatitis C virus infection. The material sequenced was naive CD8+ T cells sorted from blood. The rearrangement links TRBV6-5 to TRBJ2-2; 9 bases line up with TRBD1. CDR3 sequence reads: CASSPGQGHGELFF. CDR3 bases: TGTGCCAGCAGCCCGGGACAGGGCCACGGGGAGCTGTTTTTT.